This T cell receptor beta chain is from a study of shared T cell receptors in the human thymus. This clone was recorded only once. Trimming pared 3 bases from V and 7 bases from J, leaving 22 bases between. The germline CDR1 and CDR2 sequences are MNHEY and SMNVEV (reference sequence). The CDR3 consists of 17 residues. Here immunoSEQ multiplex PCR was the method, and the copy in TCRdb shows in-frame clones only, minus some. Here the sample spans hundreds of thousands of clones, 70% to 90% being singletons. The sample was also reused in another study, on human thymus T cells. In that study: Resections that were taken during corrective heart surgery supplied the thymus tissue. Repertoires sampled from thymus and blood appeared biased in V and J gene usage.

The sequence was obtained from a girl under three years old with a congenital heart defect. The chain couples TRBV27 to TRBJ2-1; the D gene is possibly TRBD1 (6 bases). The sample taken for sequencing was thymocytes. The CDR3 loop is CASSFRNTGSPGNEQFF. The CDR3 DNA reads as TGTGCCAGCAGTTTCCGAAACACAGGGTCTCCGGGGAATGAGCAGTTCTTC.